This T cell receptor beta chain was profiled in a study of cytomegalovirus exposure and HLA in healthy donors. Overall study findings and caveats: The sole available immune exposure information was CMV serostatus. Within the data, a cluster of highly shared sequence variants was likely a sequencing artifact. Analysis was carried out at a later point, and it linked a missense DCLRE1C variant to TCR beta V- and J-gene trimming.

About this clone: Antigen: not known.

CDR1 is SNHLY, CDR2 FYNNEI, per germline. Trimming stripped 6 bases from V and 6 bases from J, with 21 bases between. The CDR3 has 16 amino acids. Use of 60 Vbeta and 13 Jbeta primers characterized the PCR. Produced via immunoSEQ multiplex PCR; TCRdb's table is partial and in-frame only. The repertoire holds under 110,000 clones, with less than 80% as singletons. Sequenced input: PBMCs. The source of this sequence is a man between 60 and 70 years old in good health and CMV-seronegative. This sequence joins TRBV2 and TRBJ2-1; the D gene is possibly TRBD2 (8 bases). In DNA, the CDR3 is TGTGCCAGCAGCCGAGGGGGCGGGGGGCCAGGCAATGAGCAGTTCTTC. Translation: CASSRGGGGPGNEQFF.